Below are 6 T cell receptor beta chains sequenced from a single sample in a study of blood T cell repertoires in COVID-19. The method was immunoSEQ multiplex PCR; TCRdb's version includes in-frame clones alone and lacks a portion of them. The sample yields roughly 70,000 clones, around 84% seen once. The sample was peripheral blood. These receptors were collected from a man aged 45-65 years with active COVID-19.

CDR3 in amino acids: CASSKGPPSIVLTF. The CDR3 nucleotides read TGTGCCAGCAGCAAGGGGCCGCCAAGTATAGTCCTGACTTTC. The chain has TRBV21-1 and TRBJ2-6; the D call TRBD1 from the table was never checked on the DNA. TRBV21-1 is a documented pseudogene. The CDR3 covers 14 residues.

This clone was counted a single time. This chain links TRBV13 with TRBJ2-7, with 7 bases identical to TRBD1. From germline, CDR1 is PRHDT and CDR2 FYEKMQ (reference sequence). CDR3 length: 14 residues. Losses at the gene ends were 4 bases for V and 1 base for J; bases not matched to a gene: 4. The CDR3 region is CASSSRQGSYEQYF. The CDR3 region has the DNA TGTGCCAGCAGCTCGAGACAGGGTTCCTACGAGCAGTACTTC.

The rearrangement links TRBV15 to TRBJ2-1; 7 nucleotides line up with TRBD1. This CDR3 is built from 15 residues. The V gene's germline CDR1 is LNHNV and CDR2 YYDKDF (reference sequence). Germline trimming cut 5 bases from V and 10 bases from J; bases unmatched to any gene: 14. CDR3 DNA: TGTGCCACCAGCTGGTACCCGGGACAGCCGGCGGAGCAGTTCTTC. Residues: CATSWYPGQPAEQFF. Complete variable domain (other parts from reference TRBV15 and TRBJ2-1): DAMVIQNPRYQVTQFGKPVTLSCSQTLNHNVMYWYQQKSSQAPKLLFHYYDKDFNNEADTPDNFQSRRPNTSFCFLDIRSPGLGDTAMYLCATSWYPGQPAEQFFGPGTRLTVL.

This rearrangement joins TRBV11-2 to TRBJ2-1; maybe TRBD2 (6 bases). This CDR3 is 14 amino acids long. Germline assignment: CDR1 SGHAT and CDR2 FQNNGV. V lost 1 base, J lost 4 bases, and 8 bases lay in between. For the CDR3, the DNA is TGTGCCAGCAGCTTAGGACTAGTGTACAATGAGCAGTTCTTC. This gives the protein CASSLGLVYNEQFF.

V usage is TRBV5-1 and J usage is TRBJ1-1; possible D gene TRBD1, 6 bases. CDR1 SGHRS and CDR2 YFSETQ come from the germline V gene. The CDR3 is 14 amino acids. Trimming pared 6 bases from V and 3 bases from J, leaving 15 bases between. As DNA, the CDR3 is TGCGCCAGCAAACGGGAGGGGGGTTACACTGAAGCTTTCTTT. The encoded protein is CASKREGGYTEAFF.

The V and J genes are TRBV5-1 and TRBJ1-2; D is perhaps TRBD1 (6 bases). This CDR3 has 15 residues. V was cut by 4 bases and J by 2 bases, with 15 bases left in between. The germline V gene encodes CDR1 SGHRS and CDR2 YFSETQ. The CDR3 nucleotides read TGCGCCAGCAGCCCGCCTAATACAGGGAACTATGGCTACACCTTC. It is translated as CASSPPNTGNYGYTF.